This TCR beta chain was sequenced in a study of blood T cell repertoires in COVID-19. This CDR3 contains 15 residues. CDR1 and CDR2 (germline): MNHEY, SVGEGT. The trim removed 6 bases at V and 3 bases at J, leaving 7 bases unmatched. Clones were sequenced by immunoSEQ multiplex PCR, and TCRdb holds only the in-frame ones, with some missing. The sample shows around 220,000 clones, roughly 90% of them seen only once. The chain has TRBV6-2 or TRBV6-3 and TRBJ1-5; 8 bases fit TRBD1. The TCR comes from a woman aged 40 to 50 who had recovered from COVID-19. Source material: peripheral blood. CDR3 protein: CASSLDRGLNQPQHF. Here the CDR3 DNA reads TGTGCCAGCAGCCTAGACAGGGGACTCAATCAGCCCCAGCATTTT.